This T cell receptor beta chain was obtained from a study of cytomegalovirus exposure and HLA in healthy donors. Overall study findings and caveats: A later examination showed that TCR association rates differed by HLA locus, with DRB1 most and HLA-C fewest. Another analysis was done later, and it associated fewer than 20,000 TCR beta sequences with HLA alleles at 0.05 false discovery rate. For cytomegalovirus status, the classifier reportedly gave diagnoses with high specificity and sensitivity.

Comments on this clone: Antigen: not known.

CDR1 SGHNT and CDR2 YENEEA come from the germline V gene. The CDR3 contains 17 residues. V lost 5 bases and J lost 3; bases outside the gene matches: 13. This PCR relied on a set of 60 Vbeta primers and 13 Jbeta primers. Original processing notes: As a later analysis found, there were 70 million to 80 million unique TCR beta chains, of which some 10 million were shared. The assay was immunoSEQ multiplex PCR, and TCRdb's table has in-frame clones only and misses some. V and J calls and clone size are copied from that table; D and trimming were computed from the DNA. The sample has tens of thousands of clones, more than 75% seen once.

The V and J genes are TRBV11-3 and TRBJ2-3, with 8 bases lining up with TRBD2. Sequencing was done on a sample of PBMCs. The TCR was taken from a man between 18 and 29 years old in good health and CMV-seropositive. This CDR3 reads CASSQKTAGGWTDTQYF. The CDR3, as DNA: TGTGCCAGCAGCCAAAAAACCGCGGGGGGATGGACAGATACGCAGTATTTT.